This T cell receptor (beta chain) originates from a study of blood T cell repertoires in COVID-19 (dated by TCRdb to about 2020). Turning to the overall study: Samples covering the acute and convalescent phases of COVID-19 were provided by collaborators in the United States, Italy and Spain. The prospective study material was composed of cDNA or gDNA derived from T cells, B-cell-depleted T cells, or PBMCs. The dataset comprised deeply sampled blood TCRbeta repertoires from subjects exposed to, actively infected with, or recovered from COVID-19. The repertoires were released in a freely available public database intended as a resource for research on the immune response to SARS-CoV-2. Samples were obtained from the ongoing ImmuneRACE study (first 160 participants) and from roughly 1,300 subjects provided by 6 global collaborators. The sample metadata nearly always contained a de-identified subject ID, COVID-19 status, age in years and sex. Where available, HLA class I and class II types were obtained from metadata supplied by the sample provider rather than from assay-based typing. Overall results and qualifications from the work: The quantity of clinical and demographic metadata differed by source and by participant and was supplied without curation.

TCRbeta CDR3 regions were amplified from genomic DNA using the immunoSEQ Assay, a bias-controlled multiplex PCR. Turning to the authors' computational methods: Within the assay, amplification of reference gene primers was used to estimate how many nucleated cells each sample contained. To quantify the absolute abundance of each unique TCRbeta CDR3 rearrangement, sequence reads were collapsed and filtered. For each sample, productive Simpson clonality was calculated as the square root of Simpson's diversity index over productive rearrangements. Sourced from immuneACCESS, this table was stored by TCRdb with only in-frame sequences that have V and J called. A share of the clones is absent; for the studies checked, an unresolved V gene accounts for under half, and the remainder has no known explanation. Clone size and the V and J calls come from that table; the DNA yielded D and trimming. This sample comprises roughly 100,000 clones, over 65% of them detected only once. The top ten clones comprise around 12% of the sample.

Details on this clone: The antigen this receptor binds is unknown. Qualities for individual bases were not recorded, and no much larger clone is one base off.

Each collaborating institution followed its own protocols to collect whole blood in K2EDTA tubes. Collaborator samples were shipped for TCRbeta analysis as frozen whole blood, isolated PBMCs, or DNA extracted from either sample type. The TCR originated in a human donor in a cohort sampled during active COVID-19. The sample was peripheral blood.

Here the CDR3 is given as CAISVSLKLAGAGETQYF. The DNA sequence reads TGTGCCATCAGTGTCTCCCTCAAACTAGCGGGGGCAGGGGAGACCCAGTACTTC. The chain is made from TRBV10-3 and TRBJ2-5, and TRBD2 matches 11 of the central bases. The CDR3 covers 18 residues, taking in both the cysteine and the phenylalanine. The entry retains the CDR3 DNA only, 54 bases that are in frame from base 1. For this chain, trimming is 4 bases at the V end and 5 bases at the J end, and the number of junction bases without a gene match is 15. CDR1 and CDR2, per the germline V gene, are ENHRY and SYGVKD.